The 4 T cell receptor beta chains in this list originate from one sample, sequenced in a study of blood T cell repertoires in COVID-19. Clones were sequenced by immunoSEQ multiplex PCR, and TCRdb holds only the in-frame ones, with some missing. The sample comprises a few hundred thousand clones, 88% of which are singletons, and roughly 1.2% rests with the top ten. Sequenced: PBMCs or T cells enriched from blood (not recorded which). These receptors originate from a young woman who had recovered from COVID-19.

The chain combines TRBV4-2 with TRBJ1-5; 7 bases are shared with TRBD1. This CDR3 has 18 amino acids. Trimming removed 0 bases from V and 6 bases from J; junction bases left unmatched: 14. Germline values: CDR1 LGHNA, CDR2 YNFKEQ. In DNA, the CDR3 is TGTGCCAGCAGCCAAGACCCATTACGCAGGGGGTCAGGTCAGCCCCAGCATTTT. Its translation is CASSQDPLRRGSGQPQHF.

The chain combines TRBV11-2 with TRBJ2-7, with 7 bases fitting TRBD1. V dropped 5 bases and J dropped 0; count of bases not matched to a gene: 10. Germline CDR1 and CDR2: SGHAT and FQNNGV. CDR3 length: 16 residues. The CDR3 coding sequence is TGTGCCAGCAGCCCTCATATGGGACAGTCCTCCTACGAGCAGTACTTC. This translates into CASSPHMGQSSYEQYF.

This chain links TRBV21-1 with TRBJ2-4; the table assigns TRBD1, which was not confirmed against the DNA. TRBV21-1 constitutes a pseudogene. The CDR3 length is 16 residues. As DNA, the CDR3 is TGTGCCAGCAGCAAATTGGACAGGGTTGCCAAAAACATTCAGTACTTC. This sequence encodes CASSKLDRVAKNIQYF.

CDR3 region: CASSFIPGQGNTEAFF. DNA for the CDR3: TGTGCCAGCAGTTTTATCCCAGGCCAGGGGAACACTGAAGCTTTCTTT. The genes are TRBV28 and TRBJ1-1, with TRBD1 as a possible D gene (5 bases). Per the germline V gene, CDR1 is MDHEN and CDR2 is SYDVKM. Trimming stripped 3 bases from V and 1 base from J, with 15 bases between. CDR3 length: 16 amino acids.